Listed below are T cell receptor beta chains from one sample, sequenced in a study of T cell responses to AZD1222 COVID-19 vaccine. The data were produced by immunoSEQ multiplex PCR, yet TCRdb's version contains in-frame clones alone and is incomplete. Of 100,000 to 110,000 clones in the sample, about 90% were seen once. Here the sequenced sample was peripheral blood, taken on day 0 of AZD1222 vaccination. The receptor source for this set is an adult in good health. The CDR3 runs from the conserved cysteine through the conserved F or W. Fields, in order: D gene, V gene, clone size, J gene, CDR3 protein. A D gene is named only where the DNA matches it firmly. The size entry is marked missing in some rows and otherwise reads once, few, many or a size class.

>-|TRBV6-5|once|TRBJ1-1
CATKRGGLGTEAFF
>TRBD1|TRBV28|-|TRBJ1-3
CASIGDRGKIGGNTIYF
>-|TRBV28|-|TRBJ1-1
CASSLRPTEAFF
>-|TRBV20-1|-|TRBJ2-7
CSAGSSYEQYF
>-|TRBV30|-|TRBJ1-3
CAWRFGFSGNTIYF
>-|TRBV28|-|TRBJ2-7
CASFGADSYEQYF
>-|TRBV7-9|-|TRBJ1-1
CASSLSWGTEAFF
>-|TRBV5-1|-|TRBJ1-6
CASSFGGRVGNSPLHF
>TRBD1|TRBV28|-|TRBJ2-1
CASSFRGQGNDEQFF
>-|TRBV2|-|TRBJ1-6
CASSEHPNSPLHF
>TRBD1|TRBV5-4|-|TRBJ1-4
CASSQGGASRRGEKLFF
>-|TRBV2|-|TRBJ1-1
CASIGNTDREAFF
>-|TRBV3-1/TRBV3-2|-|TRBJ1-5
CASRAGQSGPQHF
>TRBD1|TRBV27|-|TRBJ1-5
CASRTGDAQPQHF
>-|TRBV27|once|TRBJ1-3
CASSFSSGNTIYF
>TRBD1|TRBV30|few|TRBJ2-3
CAWSFTPGQGTDTQYF
>-|TRBV7-3|-|TRBJ1-1
CASSPGGNTEAFF
>-|TRBV28|-|TRBJ1-2
CASRIALSIGNGYTF
>TRBD1|TRBV5-6|-|TRBJ2-1
CASRGLVGGRGYNEQFF
>-|TRBV5-1|-|TRBJ2-6
CASSLNPGDGANVLTF
>-|TRBV30|-|TRBJ2-7
CAWSVPGSYEQYF
>-|TRBV4-2|-|TRBJ1-2
CASSQGLTVYGYTF
>-|TRBV18|-|TRBJ2-1
CASSTGTPPNEQFF
>-|TRBV7-4|-|TRBJ1-2
CASSFRWTGDYGYTF
>TRBD1|TRBV27|-|TRBJ1-4
CASSLLTGGGEKLFF
>-|TRBV21-1|-|TRBJ1-4
CASSASQRGEKLFF
>TRBD1|TRBV11-2|-|TRBJ2-2
CASSLRQGAITGELFF
>-|TRBV7-9|-|TRBJ2-1
CASSSQGNEQFF
>-|TRBV9|-|TRBJ2-5
CASSVSGSYQETQYF
>-|TRBV10-3|-|TRBJ2-5
CAISEVTGETQYF
>-|TRBV29-1|-|TRBJ1-2
CSVEAGGYTF
>-|TRBV9|-|TRBJ1-4
CASSVGTAEKLFF
>-|TRBV3-1/TRBV3-2|-|TRBJ1-1
CASSQGTNTEAFF
>TRBD2|TRBV7-9|-|TRBJ2-7
CASSLRGGEQYF
>TRBD1|TRBV5-1|-|TRBJ2-7
CASSLRGQGDEQYF
>-|TRBV27|-|TRBJ2-3
CASSLGLFADTQYF
>TRBD2|TRBV9|few|TRBJ2-2
CASRPKREQSGELFF
>-|TRBV5-1|-|TRBJ2-7
CASSLAGSRTYEQYF
>-|TRBV3-1/TRBV3-2|-|TRBJ1-5
CASRNQGSNQPQHF
>TRBD1|TRBV6-1|-|TRBJ1-6
CASSEGSRGGNSPLHF
>-|TRBV28|-|TRBJ1-3
CASSPSIQFSGNTIYF
>-|TRBV3-1/TRBV3-2|once|TRBJ2-4
CASRDLGNIQYF
>-|TRBV29-1|-|TRBJ1-2
CSGLSVAGGYTF
>-|TRBV10-2|-|TRBJ1-5
CASRDGYNQPQHF
>-|TRBV19|-|TRBJ1-5
CASTKTETLNQPQHF
>-|TRBV5-1|few|TRBJ2-1
CASSLSPDSSYNEQFF
>TRBD2|TRBV28|-|TRBJ2-1
CASSPRDYHNEQFF
>-|TRBV29-1|-|TRBJ1-5
CSAAGDQPQHF
>-|TRBV18|once|TRBJ1-1
CASSPSTGPNTEAFF
>-|TRBV7-3|-|TRBJ2-3
CASSTTPGGNRDTQYF
>TRBD1|TRBV3-1/TRBV3-2|-|TRBJ2-2
CASSQGRGRRELFF
>-|TRBV25-1|-|TRBJ1-5
CASGTQGRDQPQHF
>TRBD2|TRBV7-2|-|TRBJ2-7
CASTHGGGVEDEQYF